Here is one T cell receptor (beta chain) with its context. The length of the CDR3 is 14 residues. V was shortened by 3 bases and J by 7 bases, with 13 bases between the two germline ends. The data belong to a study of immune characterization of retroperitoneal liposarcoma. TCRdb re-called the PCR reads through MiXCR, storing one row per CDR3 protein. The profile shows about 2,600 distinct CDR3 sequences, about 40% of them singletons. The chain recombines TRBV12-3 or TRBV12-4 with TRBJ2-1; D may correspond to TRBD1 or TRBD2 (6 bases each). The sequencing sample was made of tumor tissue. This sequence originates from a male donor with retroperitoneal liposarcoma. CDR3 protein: CASSFNRAGNEQFF. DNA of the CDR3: TGTGCCAGCAGTTTTAACAGGGCGGGGAATGAGCAGTTCTTC.